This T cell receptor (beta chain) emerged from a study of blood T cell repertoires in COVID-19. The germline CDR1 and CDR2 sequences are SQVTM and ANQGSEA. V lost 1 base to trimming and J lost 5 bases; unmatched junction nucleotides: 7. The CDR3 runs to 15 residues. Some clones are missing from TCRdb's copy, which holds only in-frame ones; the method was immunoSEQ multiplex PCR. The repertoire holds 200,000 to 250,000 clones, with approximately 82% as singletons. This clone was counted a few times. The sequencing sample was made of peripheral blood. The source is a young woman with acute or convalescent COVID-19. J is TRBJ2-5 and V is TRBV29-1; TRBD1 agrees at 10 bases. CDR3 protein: CSVEGGQGVAETQYF. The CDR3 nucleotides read TGCAGCGTTGAAGGAGGACAGGGGGTCGCCGAGACCCAGTACTTC.